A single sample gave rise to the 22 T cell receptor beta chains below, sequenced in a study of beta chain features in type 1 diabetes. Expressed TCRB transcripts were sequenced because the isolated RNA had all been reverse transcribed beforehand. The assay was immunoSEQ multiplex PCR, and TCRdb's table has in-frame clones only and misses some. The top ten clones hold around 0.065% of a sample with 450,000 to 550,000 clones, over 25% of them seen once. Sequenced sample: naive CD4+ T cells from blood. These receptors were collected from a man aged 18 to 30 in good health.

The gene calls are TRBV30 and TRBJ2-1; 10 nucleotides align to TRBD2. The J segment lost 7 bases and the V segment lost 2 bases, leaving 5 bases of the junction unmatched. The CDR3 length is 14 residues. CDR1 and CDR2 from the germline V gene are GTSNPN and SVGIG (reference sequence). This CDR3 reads CAWSMGLAMNEQFF. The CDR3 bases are TGTGCCTGGAGTATGGGACTAGCGATGAATGAGCAGTTCTTC.

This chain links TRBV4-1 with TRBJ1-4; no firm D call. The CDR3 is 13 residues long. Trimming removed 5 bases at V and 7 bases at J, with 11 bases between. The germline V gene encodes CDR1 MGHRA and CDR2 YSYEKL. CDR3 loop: CASSRTWGEKLFF. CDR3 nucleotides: TGCGCCAGCAGCAGGACGTGGGGTGAAAAACTGTTTTTT.

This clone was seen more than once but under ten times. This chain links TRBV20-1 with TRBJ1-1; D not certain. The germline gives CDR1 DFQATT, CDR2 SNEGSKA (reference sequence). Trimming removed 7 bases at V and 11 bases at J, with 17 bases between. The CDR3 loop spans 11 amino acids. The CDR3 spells CSGAHLGNAFF. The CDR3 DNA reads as TGCAGTGGAGCCCACCTGGGAAATGCTTTCTTT.

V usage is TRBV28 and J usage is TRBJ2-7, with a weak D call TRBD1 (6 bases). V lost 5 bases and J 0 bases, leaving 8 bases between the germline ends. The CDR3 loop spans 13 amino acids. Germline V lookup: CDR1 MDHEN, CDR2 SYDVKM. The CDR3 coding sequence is TGTGCCAGCAGTAGGGACAACTCCTACGAGCAGTACTTC. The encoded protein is CASSRDNSYEQYF.

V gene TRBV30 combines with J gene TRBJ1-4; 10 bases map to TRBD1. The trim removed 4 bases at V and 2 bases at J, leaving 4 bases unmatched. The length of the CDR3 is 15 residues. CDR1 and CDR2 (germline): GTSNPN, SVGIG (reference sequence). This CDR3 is CAWIDRGLTNEKLFF. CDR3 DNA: TGTGCCTGGATCGACAGGGGGCTCACTAATGAAAAACTGTTTTTT.

Here the CDR3 reads CSVEDSGQLNYGYTF. The CDR3 DNA reads TGCAGCGTTGAAGACTCGGGACAGCTTAACTATGGCTACACCTTC. V gene TRBV29-1 combines with J gene TRBJ1-2; 7 nucleotides agree with TRBD1. Germline CDR1 and CDR2: SQVTM and ANQGSEA. V lost 0 bases, J lost 1 base, and 5 bases stayed unmatched. This CDR3 is built from 15 residues.

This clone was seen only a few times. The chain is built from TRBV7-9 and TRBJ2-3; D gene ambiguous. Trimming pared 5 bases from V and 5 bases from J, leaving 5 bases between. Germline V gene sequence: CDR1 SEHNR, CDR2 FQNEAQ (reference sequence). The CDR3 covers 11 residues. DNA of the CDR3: TGTGCCAGCAGCCCCCGAGATACGCAGTATTTT. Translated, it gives CASSPRDTQYF.

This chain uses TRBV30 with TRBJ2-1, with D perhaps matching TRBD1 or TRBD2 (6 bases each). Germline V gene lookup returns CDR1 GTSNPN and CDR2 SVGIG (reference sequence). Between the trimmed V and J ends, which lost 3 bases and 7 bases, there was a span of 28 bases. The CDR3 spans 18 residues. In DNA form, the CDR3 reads TGTGCCTGGAGGGATCCCCTCCCCTCACGTCGGGGGCGGAATGAGCAGTTCTTC. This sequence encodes CAWRDPLPSRRGRNEQFF.

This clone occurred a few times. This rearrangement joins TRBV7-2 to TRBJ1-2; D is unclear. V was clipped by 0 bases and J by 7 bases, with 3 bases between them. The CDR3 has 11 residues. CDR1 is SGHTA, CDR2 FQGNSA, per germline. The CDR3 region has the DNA TGTGCCAGCAGCTTAGCCCTTGGCTACACCTTC. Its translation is CASSLALGYTF.

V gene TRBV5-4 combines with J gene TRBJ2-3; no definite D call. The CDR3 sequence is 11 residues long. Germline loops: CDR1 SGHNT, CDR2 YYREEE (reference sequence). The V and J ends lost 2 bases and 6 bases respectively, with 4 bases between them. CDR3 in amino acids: CASSLQDTQYF. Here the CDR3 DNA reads TGTGCCAGCAGCTTACAGGATACGCAGTATTTT. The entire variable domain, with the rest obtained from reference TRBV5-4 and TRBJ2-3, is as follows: ETGVTQSPTHLIKTRGQQVTLRCSSQSGHNTVSWYQQALGQGPQFIFQYYREEENGRGNFPPRFSGLQFPNYSSELNVNALELDDSALYLCASSLQDTQYFGPGTRLTVL.

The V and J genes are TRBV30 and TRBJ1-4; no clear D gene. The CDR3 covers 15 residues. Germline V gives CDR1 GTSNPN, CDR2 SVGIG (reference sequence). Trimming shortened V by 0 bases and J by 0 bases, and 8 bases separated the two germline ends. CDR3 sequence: CAWSVRTATNEKLFF. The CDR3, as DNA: TGTGCCTGGAGTGTTAGAACAGCAACTAATGAAAAACTGTTTTTT. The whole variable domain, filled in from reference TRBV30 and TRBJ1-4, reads SQTIHQWPATLVQPVGSPLSLECTVEGTSNPNLYWYRQAAGRGLQLLFYSVGIGQISSEVPQNLSASRPQDRQFILSSKKLLLSDSGFYLCAWSVRTATNEKLFFGSGTQLSVL.

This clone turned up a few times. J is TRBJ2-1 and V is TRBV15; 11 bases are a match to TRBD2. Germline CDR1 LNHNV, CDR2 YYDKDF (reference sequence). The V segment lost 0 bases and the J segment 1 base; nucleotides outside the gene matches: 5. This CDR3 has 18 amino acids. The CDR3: CATSRDLASGRSYNEQFF. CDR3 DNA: TGTGCCACCAGCAGAGATCTCGCTAGCGGGAGGTCCTACAATGAGCAGTTCTTC.

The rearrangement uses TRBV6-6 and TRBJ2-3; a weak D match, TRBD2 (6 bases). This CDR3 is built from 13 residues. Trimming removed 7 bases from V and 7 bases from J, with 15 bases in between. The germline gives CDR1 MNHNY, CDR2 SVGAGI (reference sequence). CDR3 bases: TGTGCCAGCACGACGGGAGTATCGTATACGCAGTATTTT. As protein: CASTTGVSYTQYF.

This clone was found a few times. CDR3 nucleotides: TGTGCCACCAGCAGAGATGGGAGGGGAATAGCCACAGATACGCAGTATTTT. Translating gives CATSRDGRGIATDTQYF. The chain joins TRBV15 to TRBJ2-3; 7 nucleotides align to TRBD2. The CDR3 extends over 17 amino acids. J lost 2 bases, V lost 0 bases, and 8 bases had no gene match. Germline lookup yields CDR1 LNHNV and CDR2 YYDKDF (reference sequence).

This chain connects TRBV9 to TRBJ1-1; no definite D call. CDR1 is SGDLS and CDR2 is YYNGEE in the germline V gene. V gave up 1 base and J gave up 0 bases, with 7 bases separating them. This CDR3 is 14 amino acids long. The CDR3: CASSVRQVNTEAFF. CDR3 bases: TGTGCCAGCAGCGTAAGACAAGTGAACACTGAAGCTTTCTTT. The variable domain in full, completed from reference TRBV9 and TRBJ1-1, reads DSGVTQTPKHLITATGQRVTLRCSPRSGDLSVYWYQQSLDQGLQFLIQYYNGEERAKGNILERFSAQQFPDLHSELNLSSLELGDSALYFCASSVRQVNTEAFFGQGTRLTVV.

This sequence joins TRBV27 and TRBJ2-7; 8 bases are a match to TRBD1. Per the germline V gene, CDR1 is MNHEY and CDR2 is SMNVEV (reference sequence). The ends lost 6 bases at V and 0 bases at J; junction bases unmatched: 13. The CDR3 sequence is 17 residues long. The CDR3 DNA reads TGTGCCAGCAGCCGAAATCAGGGGGCCATCGGCTCCTACGAGCAGTACTTC. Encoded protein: CASSRNQGAIGSYEQYF.

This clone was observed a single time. The CDR3 DNA reads TGTGCCAGCTCAGGCCCCGCGGGTCCCTCCTACAATGAGCAGTTCTTC. Protein sequence: CASSGPAGPSYNEQFF. The rearrangement uses TRBV5-6 and TRBJ2-1, with D maybe TRBD2 (5 bases). With 7 bases removed from V and 0 bases from J, the gap between germline ends came to 17 bases. Germline lookup yields CDR1 SGHDT and CDR2 YYEEEE. This CDR3 is built from 16 residues.

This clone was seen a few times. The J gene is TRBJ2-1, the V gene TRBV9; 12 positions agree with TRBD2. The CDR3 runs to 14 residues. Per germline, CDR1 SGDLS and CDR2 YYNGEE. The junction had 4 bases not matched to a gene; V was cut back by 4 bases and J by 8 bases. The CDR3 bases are TGTGCCAGCAGCCCACGGACTAGCGGGGATGAGCAGTTCTTC. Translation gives CASSPRTSGDEQFF.

CDR3 in amino acids: CASRDSGATDTQYF. DNA for the CDR3: TGTGCCAGCAGAGACAGCGGGGCCACAGATACGCAGTATTTT. The rearrangement links TRBV27 to TRBJ2-3, with 7 bases that match TRBD2. Germline CDR1 and CDR2: MNHEY and SMNVEV (reference sequence). The V and J ends lost 6 bases and 2 bases, in that order; junction bases with no gene match: 5. This CDR3 is built from 14 residues.

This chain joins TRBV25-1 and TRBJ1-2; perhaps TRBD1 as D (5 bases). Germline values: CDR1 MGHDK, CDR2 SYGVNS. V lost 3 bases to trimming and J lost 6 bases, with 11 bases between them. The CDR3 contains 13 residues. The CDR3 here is CASSDRGEDGYTF. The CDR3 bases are TGTGCCAGCAGTGACCGGGGCGAGGATGGCTACACCTTC.

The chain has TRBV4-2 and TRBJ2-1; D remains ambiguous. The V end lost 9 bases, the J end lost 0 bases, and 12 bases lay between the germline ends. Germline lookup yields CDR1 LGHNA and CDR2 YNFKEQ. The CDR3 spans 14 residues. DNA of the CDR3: TGTGCCAGTTCCGGTATGAGCTCCTACAATGAGCAGTTCTTC. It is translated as CASSGMSSYNEQFF.

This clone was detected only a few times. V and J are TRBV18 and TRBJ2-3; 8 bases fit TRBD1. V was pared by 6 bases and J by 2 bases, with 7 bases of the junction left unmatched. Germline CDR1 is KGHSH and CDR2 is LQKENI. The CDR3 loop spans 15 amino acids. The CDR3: CASSADRATTDTQYF. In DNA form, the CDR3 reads TGTGCCAGCTCTGCGGACAGGGCTACCACAGATACGCAGTATTTT.